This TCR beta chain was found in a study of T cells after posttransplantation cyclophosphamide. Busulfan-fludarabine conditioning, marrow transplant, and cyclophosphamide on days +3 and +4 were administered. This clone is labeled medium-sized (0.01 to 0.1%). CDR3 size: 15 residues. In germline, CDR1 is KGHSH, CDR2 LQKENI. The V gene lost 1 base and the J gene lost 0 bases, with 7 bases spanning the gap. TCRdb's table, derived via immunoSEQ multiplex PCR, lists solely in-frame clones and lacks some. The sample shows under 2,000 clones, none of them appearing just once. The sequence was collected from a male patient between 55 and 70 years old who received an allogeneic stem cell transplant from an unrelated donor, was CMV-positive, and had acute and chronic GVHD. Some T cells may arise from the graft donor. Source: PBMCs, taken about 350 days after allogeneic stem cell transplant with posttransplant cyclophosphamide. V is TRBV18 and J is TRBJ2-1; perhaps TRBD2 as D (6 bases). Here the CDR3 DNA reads TGTGCCAGCTCACCACGCGGGAACTCCTACAATGAGCAGTTCTTC. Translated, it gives CASSPRGNSYNEQFF.